Below, 2 T cell receptor beta chains from the same sample are listed, as sequenced in a study. This table comes from immunoSEQ multiplex PCR, and its TCRdb copy is limited to in-frame clones, with some not included. The sample has 55,000 to 70,000 clones, approximately 92% seen once. Sequencing was performed on PBMCs. The source of these receptors is a man aged 40-49 years with rheumatoid arthritis.

The chain joins TRBV5-1 to TRBJ2-7; either TRBD1 or TRBD2 may fit D (6 bases each). This CDR3 is 14 amino acids long. Germline loops: CDR1 SGHRS, CDR2 YFSETQ. Trimming took off 7 bases at V and 0 bases at J, with 14 bases between the two ends. Written as DNA, the CDR3 is TGCGCCAGCCGGGGGCAATGGAGCTCCTACGAGCAGTACTTC. Amino acids: CASRGQWSSYEQYF.

The chain couples TRBV30 to TRBJ1-4; a possible D gene is TRBD1 (5 bases). The CDR3 is made up of 15 amino acids. The germline CDR1 and CDR2 sequences are GTSNPN and SVGIG (reference sequence). Trimming removed 6 bases at V and 3 bases at J, with 17 bases between. This CDR3 is CACTIRVAANEKLFF. In nucleotides, the CDR3 is TGTGCCTGCACAATCAGGGTTGCGGCTAATGAAAAACTGTTTTTT.